This TCR beta chain came from a study of cytomegalovirus exposure and HLA in healthy donors (dated by TCRdb to 2015 to 2018). For the wider study: A later analysis indicated that the 120 validation repertoires were generated on the platform also employed for the 666 repertoires of the first cohort. The study aimed to test whether cataloging public T cell receptors could reveal signatures of past pathogen exposure. Besides the first cohort of 550 to 750 subjects, a separate validation cohort made up of over 95 different subjects was used. To predict cytomegalovirus infection status, the study brought together high-throughput TCR immunosequencing, statistical association of individual TCRs with disease status, and machine learning.

Library preparation employed the immunoSEQ multiplex PCR assay. On the authors' methods: A statistical classification framework was developed to diagnose cytomegalovirus status using the catalog of TCR beta chain sequences. The immuneACCESS repertoire file appears here via TCRdb, limited to in-frame rearrangements. These files lack a portion of the clones; in checked studies, under half of the deficit traces to unresolved V genes, and the cause of the others is not known. V, J and clone size were drawn from that table, and D and trimming were deduced from the DNA. Here the sample has about 150,000 clones; 85% to 90% occur a single time. The ten largest clones capture 2.1% of the sample. For CDR1 and CDR2, the germline V gene (reference sequence) lists MNHNY and SVGAGI. Inclusive of the bounding cysteine and phenylalanine, the CDR3 is 14 residues long. Only the CDR3 part of the read is kept: 42 bases, read in frame from the first base. The V end loses 3 bases and the J end loses 4 bases, and a stretch of 12 bases separates them.

This clone has a handful of counts. No cognate antigen has been identified for it. No clone much larger than this one lies a single base away; base qualities are absent. Overall study outcomes, separate from this receptor: Three of the identified cytomegalovirus-associated TCR beta chains were confirmed in vitro to be specific for cytomegalovirus antigens. All 120 or so repertoires were used to score co-occurrence in the validation cohort in a later analysis, because that analysis had no HLA typing for the cohort. The authors suggested that the approach could potentially be extended to other disease states and immunological phenotypes. Cytomegalovirus status was reported to be diagnosed by the classifier with high specificity and sensitivity in both the original and validation cohorts. Across donors, most TCR sequences were observed very rarely, whereas some public TCRs were present in many individuals. A total of around 150 TCR beta chains were listed by the study as associated with cytomegalovirus. Subsequent analysis determined that TCRs grouped into clusters in the first cohort also showed a tendency toward co-occurrence across the 120 or so validation repertoires, and about 94% of cluster scores exceeded 0.

The donors were included in the validation cohort of some 120 subjects, a group kept apart from the roughly 670-subject first cohort. The clonotype comes from a human donor in good health. The V and J segments used are TRBV6-6 and TRBJ1-2; TRBD1 is a possible D gene, resting on 6 matching bases. Sequencing input: PBMCs. CDR3 protein: CASSYQEGVYGYTF. The DNA is as follows: TGTGCCAGCAGTTATCAAGAGGGGGTCTATGGCTACACCTTC.